Presented here are 17 T cell receptor beta chains from one specimen sequenced in a study of OX40 agonist ivuxolimab in advanced cancers. Profiling relied on immunoSEQ multiplex PCR, and the TCRdb table lists in-frame clones only, not all of them. The sample holds over 85,000 clones, about nine tenths seen once. The starting material was CD4+ or CD8+ T cells sorted from blood, obtained in a trial of the OX40 agonist ivuxolimab. The receptors were gathered from an adult with an advanced solid tumor such as melanoma, head and neck, liver or kidney cancer.

This clone has more than one count but fewer than ten. V and J are TRBV6-6 and TRBJ1-1; 8 bases map to TRBD1. The CDR3 sequence is 14 residues long. Germline trimming cut 7 bases from V and 4 bases from J; bases unmatched to any gene: 8. Germline V gives CDR1 MNHNY, CDR2 SVGAGI (reference sequence). DNA of the CDR3: TGTGCCAGCATCTTGACAGGGGATAGCACTGAAGCTTTCTTT. This codes for CASILTGDSTEAFF.

The chain links TRBV9 to TRBJ2-3; tentatively, D is TRBD2 (6 bases). Trimming removed 1 base at V and 0 bases at J, with 6 bases between. CDR1 and CDR2 from the germline V gene are SGDLS and YYNGEE. This CDR3 has 14 amino acids. The CDR3 reads CASSVSGSTDTQYF. The CDR3 nucleotides read TGTGCCAGCAGCGTAAGCGGGAGCACAGATACGCAGTATTTT.

The chain links TRBV6-6 to TRBJ2-5; a weak D match, TRBD2 (6 bases). The CDR3 extends over 16 amino acids. Germline lookup yields CDR1 MNHNY and CDR2 SVGAGI (reference sequence). Trimming removed 3 bases from V and 2 bases from J, with 16 bases in between. CDR3 amino acids: CASSYQSLAEQETQYF. The DNA for the CDR3 is TGTGCCAGCAGTTATCAGTCCTTAGCGGAACAAGAGACCCAGTACTTC.

The CDR3 sequence is CASSLEVGGSGELFF. CDR3 DNA sequence: TGTGCCAGCAGCTTGGAAGTAGGAGGGAGTGGTGAGCTGTTTTTT. The rearrangement joins TRBV7-2 to TRBJ2-2, with D possibly TRBD2 on 6 matching bases. The V end lost 3 bases, the J end lost 11 bases, and 19 bases lay between the germline ends. This CDR3 region has 15 residues. Germline CDR1 and CDR2: SGHTA and FQGNSA.

The genes are TRBV6-5 and TRBJ1-5; 9 bases fit TRBD1. Trimming at V came to 5 bases and at J to 5 bases, leaving 7 bases not matched to a gene. The germline V gene encodes CDR1 MNHEY and CDR2 SVGAGI. The CDR3 sequence is 15 residues long. The CDR3 spells CASSVRTGVDQPQHF. In nucleotides, the CDR3 is TGTGCCAGCAGTGTTCGGACAGGGGTGGATCAGCCCCAGCATTTT.

J is TRBJ2-1 and V is TRBV7-8; TRBD1 might be the D (6 bases). Germline CDR1 SGHVS, CDR2 FQNEAQ. Trimming stripped 5 bases from V and 4 bases from J, with 12 bases between. CDR3 length: 14 residues. The chain's CDR3 is CASSRHTGYNEQFF. CDR3 sequence (DNA): TGTGCCAGCAGCCGGCACACAGGGTACAATGAGCAGTTCTTC.

The chain uses TRBV6-6 and TRBJ1-5; no clear D. V lost 6 bases and J 0 bases, leaving 12 bases between the germline ends. Germline loops: CDR1 MNHNY, CDR2 SVGAGI (reference sequence). The CDR3 has 15 residues. The CDR3: CASSPDTHSNQPQHF. CDR3 nucleotide sequence: TGTGCCAGCAGCCCTGATACCCATAGCAATCAGCCCCAGCATTTT.

The rearrangement joins TRBV5-1 to TRBJ1-4; 9 nucleotides align to TRBD1. Germline V gives CDR1 SGHRS, CDR2 YFSETQ. V trimming: 5 bases; J trimming: 8 bases; junction bases outside the gene matches: 22. The CDR3 contains 19 residues. The CDR3 reads CASREGTGGDPTVYEKLFF. The CDR3 DNA is TGCGCCAGCAGAGAAGGAACAGGGGGCGATCCCACCGTCTACGAAAAACTGTTTTTT.

The chain couples TRBV15 to TRBJ2-2; D uncertain. V dropped 0 bases and J dropped 3 bases, with 5 bases sitting between them. The CDR3 has 14 amino acids. Germline loops: CDR1 LNHNV, CDR2 YYDKDF (reference sequence). The CDR3 coding sequence is TGTGCCACCAGCAGAGATCAGGACACCGGGGAGCTGTTTTTT. Amino acid sequence: CATSRDQDTGELFF.

The chain employs TRBV6-1 and TRBJ1-3, with D uncertain. Germline V CDR1 and CDR2: MNHNS, SASEGT. V gave up 4 bases and J gave up 3 bases, with 13 bases separating them. This CDR3 has 15 residues. This chain's CDR3 is CASSGHRNFGNTIYF. The CDR3 DNA reads TGTGCCAGCAGTGGACACAGAAACTTTGGAAACACCATATATTTT.

This sequence joins TRBV2 and TRBJ1-5; unclear D gene. Germline CDR1 reads SNHLY; CDR2 reads FYNNEI. This CDR3 comprises 13 residues. Trimming took 5 bases from V and 7 from J, leaving 12 bases between them. CDR3 protein: CASSSQVGQPQHF. For the CDR3, the DNA is TGTGCCAGCAGTAGCCAGGTTGGCCAGCCCCAGCATTTT.

The V call is TRBV7-6, the J call TRBJ1-1, with D perhaps matching TRBD1 (6 bases). The CDR3 totals 14 residues. Germline V gene sequence: CDR1 SGHVS, CDR2 FNYEAQ. V was cut by 7 bases and J by 4 bases, with 16 bases left in between. The CDR3 protein is CASKGSRGGTEAFF. CDR3 DNA: TGTGCCAGCAAGGGGAGCAGGGGAGGCACTGAAGCTTTCTTT.

The chain is built from TRBV19 and TRBJ1-4; D unresolved. The CDR3 extends over 14 amino acids. Between the trimmed V and J ends, which lost 8 bases and 7 bases, there was a span of 17 bases. Germline values: CDR1 LNHDA, CDR2 SQIVND (reference sequence). The CDR3 protein is CASSKRGVGEKLFF. The CDR3 DNA follows: TGTGCCAGTTCTAAACGCGGGGTTGGTGAAAAACTGTTTTTT.

This rearrangement joins TRBV18 to TRBJ2-1, with 15 bases lining up with TRBD2. V shed 2 bases, J shed 8 bases, and the junction held 7 bases outside the gene matches. CDR1 and CDR2 from the germline V gene are KGHSH and LQKENI. The CDR3 totals 17 residues. The CDR3 reads CASSPETGLAGGHEQFF. DNA for the CDR3: TGTGCCAGCTCACCAGAAACTGGACTAGCGGGAGGGCATGAGCAGTTCTTC.

The V and J genes are TRBV7-3 and TRBJ2-5; D possibly corresponds to TRBD2 (6 bases). The CDR3 length is 13 residues. Trimming took 5 bases from V and 7 from J, leaving 14 bases between them. Germline CDR1 SGHTA, CDR2 FQGTGA. The CDR3 region is CASSESGLGTQYF. The CDR3 DNA sequence: TGTGCCAGCAGCGAAAGCGGGTTAGGGACCCAGTACTTC. The full variable domain, its missing parts supplied by reference TRBV7-3 and TRBJ2-5, is GAGVSQTPSNKVTEKGKYVELRCDPISGHTALYWYRQSLGQGPEFLIYFQGTGAADDSGLPNDRFFAVRPEGSVSTLKIQRTERGDSAVYLCASSESGLGTQYFGPGTRLLVL.

The J gene is TRBJ2-7, the V gene TRBV5-4; 9 bases are a match to TRBD2. The germline CDR1 and CDR2 sequences are SGHNT and YYREEE (reference sequence). The CDR3 is 14 residues long. Trimming at V came to 4 bases and at J to 3 bases, leaving 5 bases not matched to a gene. In DNA, the CDR3 is TGTGCCAGCAGCGGCGGGACTAGCAGCTACGAGCAGTACTTC. Translation gives CASSGGTSSYEQYF.

The chain employs TRBV11-1 and TRBJ2-7; D not resolved. The CDR3 length is 12 residues. The V end was cut by 4 bases, the J end by 8 bases, with 12 bases between. In germline, CDR1 is SGHAT, CDR2 FQDESV (reference sequence). The CDR3 DNA is TGTGCCAGCAGCTCTCAGCTGTTCAAGCAGTACTTC. Amino acids: CASSSQLFKQYF.